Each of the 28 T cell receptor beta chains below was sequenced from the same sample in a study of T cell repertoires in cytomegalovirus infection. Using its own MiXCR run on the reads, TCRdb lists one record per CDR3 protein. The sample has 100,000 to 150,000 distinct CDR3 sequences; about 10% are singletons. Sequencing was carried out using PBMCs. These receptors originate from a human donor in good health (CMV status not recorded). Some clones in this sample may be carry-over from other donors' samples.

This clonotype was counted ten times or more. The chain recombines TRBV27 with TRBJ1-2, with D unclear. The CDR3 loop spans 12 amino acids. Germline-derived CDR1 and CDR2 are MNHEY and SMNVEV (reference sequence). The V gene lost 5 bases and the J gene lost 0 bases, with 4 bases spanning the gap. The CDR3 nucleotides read TGTGCCAGCAGTAAATCTAACTATGGCTACACCTTC. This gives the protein CASSKSNYGYTF.

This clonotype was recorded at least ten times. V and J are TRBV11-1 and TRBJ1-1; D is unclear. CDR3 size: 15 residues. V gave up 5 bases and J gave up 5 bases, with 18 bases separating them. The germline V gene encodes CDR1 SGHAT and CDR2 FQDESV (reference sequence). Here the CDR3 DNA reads TGTGCCAGCAGCCCGTGGGAAGTGGAGGGAACTGAAGCTTTCTTT. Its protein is CASSPWEVEGTEAFF.

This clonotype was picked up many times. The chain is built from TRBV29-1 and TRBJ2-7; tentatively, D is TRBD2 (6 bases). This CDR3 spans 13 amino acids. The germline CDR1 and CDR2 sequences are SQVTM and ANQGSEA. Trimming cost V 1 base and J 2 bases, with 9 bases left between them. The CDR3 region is CSVEGGLPYEQYF. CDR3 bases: TGCAGCGTTGAAGGGGGACTTCCCTACGAGCAGTACTTC.

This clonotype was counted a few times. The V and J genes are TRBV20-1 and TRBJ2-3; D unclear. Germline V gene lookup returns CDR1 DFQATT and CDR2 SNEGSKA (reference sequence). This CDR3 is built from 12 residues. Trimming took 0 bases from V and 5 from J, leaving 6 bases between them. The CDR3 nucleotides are TGCAGTGCTAGAGAGTGGGAAGATACGCAGTATTTT. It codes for CSAREWEDTQYF.

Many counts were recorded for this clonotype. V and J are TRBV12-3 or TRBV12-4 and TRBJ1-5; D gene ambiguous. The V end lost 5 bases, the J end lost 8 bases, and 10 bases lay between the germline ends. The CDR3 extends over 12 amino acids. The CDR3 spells CASSLDQKPQHF. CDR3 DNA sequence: TGTGCCAGCAGTCTTGACCAGAAGCCCCAGCATTTT.

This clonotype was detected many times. CDR3: CASSYRNTEAFF. The CDR3 region has the DNA TGTGCCAGCAGTTATCGGAACACTGAAGCTTTCTTT. The V and J genes are TRBV28 and TRBJ1-1; no clear D. Germline assignment: CDR1 MDHEN and CDR2 SYDVKM. V dropped 4 bases and J dropped 1 base, with 4 bases sitting between them. The length of the CDR3 is 12 residues.

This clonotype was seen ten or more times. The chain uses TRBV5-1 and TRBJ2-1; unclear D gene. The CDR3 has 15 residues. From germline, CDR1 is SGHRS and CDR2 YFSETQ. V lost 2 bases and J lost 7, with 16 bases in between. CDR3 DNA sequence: TGCGCCAGCAGCTTTTATGACGGGCAAATTAATGAGCAGTTCTTC. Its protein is CASSFYDGQINEQFF.

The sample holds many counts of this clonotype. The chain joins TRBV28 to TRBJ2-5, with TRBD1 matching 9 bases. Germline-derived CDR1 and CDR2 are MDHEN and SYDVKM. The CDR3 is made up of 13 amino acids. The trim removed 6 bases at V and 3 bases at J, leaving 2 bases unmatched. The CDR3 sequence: CASRTGGKETQYF. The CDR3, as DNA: TGTGCCAGCAGAACAGGGGGCAAAGAGACCCAGTACTTC.

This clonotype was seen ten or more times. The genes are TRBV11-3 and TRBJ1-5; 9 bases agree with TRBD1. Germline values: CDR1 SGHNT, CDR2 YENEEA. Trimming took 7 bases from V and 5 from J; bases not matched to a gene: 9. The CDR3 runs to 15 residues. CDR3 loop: CASTPRDRAYQPQHF. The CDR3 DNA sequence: TGTGCCAGCACCCCCCGGGACAGGGCATATCAGCCCCAGCATTTT.

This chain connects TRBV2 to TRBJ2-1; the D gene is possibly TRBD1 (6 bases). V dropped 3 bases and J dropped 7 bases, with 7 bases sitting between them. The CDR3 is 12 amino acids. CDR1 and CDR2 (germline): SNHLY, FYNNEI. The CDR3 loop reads CASSEDRNEQFF. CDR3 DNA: TGTGCCAGCAGTGAGGACAGAAATGAGCAGTTCTTC.

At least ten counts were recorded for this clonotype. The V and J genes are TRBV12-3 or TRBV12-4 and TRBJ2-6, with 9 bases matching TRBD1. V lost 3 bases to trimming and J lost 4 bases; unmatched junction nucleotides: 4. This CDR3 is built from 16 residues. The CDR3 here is CASSFWTGAGANVLTF. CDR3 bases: TGTGCCAGCAGTTTCTGGACAGGGGCCGGGGCCAACGTCCTGACTTTC.

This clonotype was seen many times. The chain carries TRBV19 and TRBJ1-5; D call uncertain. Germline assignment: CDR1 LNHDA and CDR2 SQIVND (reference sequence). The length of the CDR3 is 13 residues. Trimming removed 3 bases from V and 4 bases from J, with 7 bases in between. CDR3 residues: CASSIPTNQPQHF. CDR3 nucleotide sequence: TGTGCCAGTAGTATCCCGACGAATCAGCCCCAGCATTTT.

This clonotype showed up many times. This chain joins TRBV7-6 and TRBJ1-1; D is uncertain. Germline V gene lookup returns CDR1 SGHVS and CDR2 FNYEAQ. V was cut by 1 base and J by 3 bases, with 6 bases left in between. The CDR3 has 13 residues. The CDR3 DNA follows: TGTGCCAGCAGCTTAGGGCTGGACACTGAAGCTTTCTTT. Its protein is CASSLGLDTEAFF.

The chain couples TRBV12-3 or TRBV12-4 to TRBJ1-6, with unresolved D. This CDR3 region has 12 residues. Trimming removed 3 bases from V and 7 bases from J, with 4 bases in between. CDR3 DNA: TGTGCCAGCAGTTTTGGGAATTCACCCCTCCACTTT. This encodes CASSFGNSPLHF.

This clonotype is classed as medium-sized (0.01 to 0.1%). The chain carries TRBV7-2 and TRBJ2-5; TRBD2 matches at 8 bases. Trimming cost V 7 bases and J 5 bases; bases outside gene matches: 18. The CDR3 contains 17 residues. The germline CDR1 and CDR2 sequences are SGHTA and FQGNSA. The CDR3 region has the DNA TGTGCCAGCACCACTCCTAGGGACCCGGGGGGGCTGGAGACCCAGTACTTC. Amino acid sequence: CASTTPRDPGGLETQYF.

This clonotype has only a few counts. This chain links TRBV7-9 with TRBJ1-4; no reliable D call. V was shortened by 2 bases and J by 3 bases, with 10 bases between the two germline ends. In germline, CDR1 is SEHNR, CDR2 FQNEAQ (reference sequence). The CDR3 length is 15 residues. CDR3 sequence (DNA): TGTGCCAGCAGCTTATCTCCGGGGTCTAATGAAAAACTGTTTTTT. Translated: CASSLSPGSNEKLFF.

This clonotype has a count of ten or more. The CDR3 loop reads CASSSPGMRGPPTDTQYF. The CDR3 DNA reads as TGTGCCAGCAGCTCCCCCGGCATGCGGGGGCCCCCCACAGATACGCAGTATTTT. The rearrangement joins TRBV7-9 to TRBJ2-3; a possible D gene is TRBD2 (7 bases). V lost 4 bases, J lost 2 bases, and 22 bases lay in between. This CDR3 is built from 18 residues. CDR1 SEHNR and CDR2 FQNEAQ come from the germline V gene (reference sequence).

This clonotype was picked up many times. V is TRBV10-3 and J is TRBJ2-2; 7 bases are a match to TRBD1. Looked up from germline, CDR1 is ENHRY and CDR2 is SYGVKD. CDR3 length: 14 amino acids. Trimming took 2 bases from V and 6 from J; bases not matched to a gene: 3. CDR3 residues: CAISESQGAGELFF. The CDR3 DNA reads TGTGCCATCAGTGAGAGCCAGGGGGCCGGGGAGCTGTTTTTT.

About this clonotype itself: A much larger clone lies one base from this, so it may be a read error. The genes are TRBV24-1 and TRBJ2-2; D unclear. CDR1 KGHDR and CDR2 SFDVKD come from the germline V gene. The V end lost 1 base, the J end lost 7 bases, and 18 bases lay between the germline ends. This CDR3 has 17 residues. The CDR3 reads CATSDFDDKGDSGELFF. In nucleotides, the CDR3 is TGTGCCACCAGTGATTTCGACGACAAAGGTGATAGCGGGGAGCTGTTTTTT.

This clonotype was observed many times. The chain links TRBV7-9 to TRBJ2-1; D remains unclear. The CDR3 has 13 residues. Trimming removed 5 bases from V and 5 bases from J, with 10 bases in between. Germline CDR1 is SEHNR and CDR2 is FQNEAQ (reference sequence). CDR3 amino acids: CASSPGRDNEQFF. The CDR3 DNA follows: TGTGCCAGCAGCCCCGGTCGGGACAATGAGCAGTTCTTC. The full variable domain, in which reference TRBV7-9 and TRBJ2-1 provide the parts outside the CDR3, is DTGVSQNPRHKITKRGQNVTFRCDPISEHNRLYWYRQTLGQGPEFLTYFQNEAQLEKSRLLSDRFSAERPKGSFSTLEIQRTEQGDSAMYLCASSPGRDNEQFFGPGTRLTVL.

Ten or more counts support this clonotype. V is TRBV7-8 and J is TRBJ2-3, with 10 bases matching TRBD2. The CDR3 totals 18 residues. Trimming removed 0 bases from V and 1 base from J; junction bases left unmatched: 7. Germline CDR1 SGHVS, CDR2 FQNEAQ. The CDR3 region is CASSLAGSSGGRTDTQYF. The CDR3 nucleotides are TGTGCCAGCAGCTTAGCGGGTAGTAGCGGGGGGCGCACAGATACGCAGTATTTT.

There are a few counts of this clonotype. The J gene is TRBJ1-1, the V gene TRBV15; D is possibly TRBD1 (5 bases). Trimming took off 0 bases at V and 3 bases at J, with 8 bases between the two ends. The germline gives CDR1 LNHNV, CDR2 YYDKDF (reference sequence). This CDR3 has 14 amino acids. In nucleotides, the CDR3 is TGTGCCACCAGCAGAGATCAGGGTGACACTGAAGCTTTCTTT. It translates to CATSRDQGDTEAFF.

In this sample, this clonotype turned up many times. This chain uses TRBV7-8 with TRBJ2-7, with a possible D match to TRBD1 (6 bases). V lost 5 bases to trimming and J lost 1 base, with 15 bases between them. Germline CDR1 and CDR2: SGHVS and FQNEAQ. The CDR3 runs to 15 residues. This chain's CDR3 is CASSPTGQISYEQYF. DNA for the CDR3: TGTGCCAGCAGCCCCACGGGACAAATTTCCTACGAGCAGTACTTC.

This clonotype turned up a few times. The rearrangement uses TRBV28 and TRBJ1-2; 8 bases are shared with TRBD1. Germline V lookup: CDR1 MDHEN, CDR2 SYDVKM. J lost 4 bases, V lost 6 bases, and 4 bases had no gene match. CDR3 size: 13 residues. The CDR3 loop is CASSLTGVYGYTF. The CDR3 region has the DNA TGTGCCAGCAGCTTGACAGGGGTCTATGGCTACACCTTC.

CDR3 residues: CAISHGGRREQYF. CDR3 DNA: TGTGCCATCAGTCACGGGGGCCGGAGGGAGCAGTACTTC. This chain connects TRBV10-3 to TRBJ2-7; D possibly matches TRBD1 or TRBD2 (6 bases each). V lost 5 bases and J lost 7, with 15 bases in between. Looked up from germline, CDR1 is ENHRY and CDR2 is SYGVKD. The CDR3 has 13 amino acids.

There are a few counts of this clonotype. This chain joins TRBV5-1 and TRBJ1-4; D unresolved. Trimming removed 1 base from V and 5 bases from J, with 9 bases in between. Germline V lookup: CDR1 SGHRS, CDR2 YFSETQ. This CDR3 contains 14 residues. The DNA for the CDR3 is TGCGCCAGCAGCTTGTTGCCAGGAAATGAAAAACTGTTTTTT. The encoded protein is CASSLLPGNEKLFF.

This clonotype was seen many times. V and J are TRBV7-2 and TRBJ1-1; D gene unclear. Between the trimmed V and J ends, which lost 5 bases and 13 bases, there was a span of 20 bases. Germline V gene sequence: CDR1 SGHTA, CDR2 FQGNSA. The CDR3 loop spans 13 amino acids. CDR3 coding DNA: TGTGCCAGCAGCCAAGTGGGAGGGAAGGCAGTTTTCTTT. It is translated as CASSQVGGKAVFF.

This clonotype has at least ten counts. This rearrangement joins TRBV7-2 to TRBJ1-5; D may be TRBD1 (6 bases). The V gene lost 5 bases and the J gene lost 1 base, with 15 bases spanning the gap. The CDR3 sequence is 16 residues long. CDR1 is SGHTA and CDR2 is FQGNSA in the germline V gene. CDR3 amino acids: CASSNRTEASNQPQHF. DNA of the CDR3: TGTGCCAGCAGCAACCGGACAGAAGCCAGCAATCAGCCCCAGCATTTT. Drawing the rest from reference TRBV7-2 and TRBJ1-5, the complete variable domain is GAGVSQSPSNKVTEKGKDVELRCDPISGHTALYWYRQSLGQGLEFLIYFQGNSAPDKSGLPSDRFSAERTGGSVSTLTIQRTQQEDSAVYLCASSNRTEASNQPQHFGDGTRLSIL.